These 20 T cell receptor beta chains were all obtained from the same sample, sequenced in a study of cytomegalovirus exposure and HLA in healthy donors. PCR employed 60 Vbeta and 13 Jbeta primers. The protocol was immunoSEQ multiplex PCR, while the TCRdb copy is restricted to in-frame clones and leaves out a portion. Here the sample spans approximately 96,000 clones, less than 85% being singletons. Sequencing was performed on PBMCs. These receptors all stem from a male donor in good health and CMV-seronegative.

The chain joins TRBV5-4 to TRBJ2-2, with 10 positions matching TRBD2. CDR1 is SGHNT and CDR2 is YYREEE in the germline V gene (reference sequence). CDR3 length: 16 amino acids. Unmatched junction bases numbered 6, after V lost 0 bases and J lost 7 bases. This CDR3 is CASSLALAGAFGELFF. As DNA, the CDR3 is TGTGCCAGCAGCTTGGCCCTAGCGGGAGCCTTCGGGGAGCTGTTTTTT.

For this clone: An end of the junction differs from the germline gene, which may be a read error. V gene TRBV7-9 combines with J gene TRBJ2-5; TRBD2 might be the D (5 bases). The CDR3 runs to 15 residues. Germline V CDR1 and CDR2: SEHNR, FQNEAQ (reference sequence). CDR3 sequence (DNA): TGTGCCGCCCACGGAGGTGGGCTTAAACCCTACGAGCAGCACTTC. Residues: CAAHGGGLKPYEQHF.

The chain couples TRBV21-1 to TRBJ1-2; the table gives TRBD1 as D, unverified against the DNA. TRBV21-1 is deemed a pseudogene. This CDR3 contains 18 residues. CDR3 region: CASIPGGRTALVNYGYTF. CDR3 sequence (DNA): TGTGCCAGCATCCCGGGTGGTAGGACAGCGCTTGTTAACTATGGCTACACCTTC.

The chain uses TRBV7-2 and TRBJ1-1; D call uncertain. This CDR3 is 14 amino acids long. Trimming pared 1 base from V and 1 base from J, leaving 7 bases between. Germline CDR1 SGHTA, CDR2 FQGNSA. This CDR3 reads CASSLDYGNTEAFF. Written as DNA, the CDR3 is TGTGCCAGCAGCTTAGACTACGGGAACACTGAAGCTTTCTTT.

The V and J genes are TRBV4-1 and TRBJ2-5; 8 bases line up with TRBD2. The J call could be wrong; TRBJ2-7 is a better fit for the DNA end. This CDR3 spans 16 amino acids. CDR1 and CDR2 from the germline V gene are MGHRA and YSYEKL. The CDR3: CASSQDVLAEPYEQYF. The CDR3 region has the DNA TGCGCCAGCAGCCAAGATGTACTAGCGGAGCCCTACGAGCAGTACTTC.

This CDR3 is CASSLRQPSGNTIYF. DNA of the CDR3: TGTGCCAGCAGCTTGAGACAGCCCTCTGGAAACACCATATATTTT. V is TRBV5-6 and J is TRBJ1-3, with a tentative D call TRBD1 (5 bases). The CDR3 is made up of 15 amino acids. Germline CDR1 SGHDT, CDR2 YYEEEE. V was clipped by 1 base and J by 0 bases, with 8 bases between them. Together with reference TRBV5-6 and TRBJ1-3, the CDR3 gives the full variable domain: DAGVTQSPTHLIKTRGQQVTLRCSPKSGHDTVSWYQQALGQGPQFIFQYYEEEERQRGNFPDRFSGHQFPNYSSELNVNALLLGDSALYLCASSLRQPSGNTIYFGEGSWLTVV.

The rearrangement links TRBV27 to TRBJ2-2; D possibly corresponds to TRBD1 (5 bases). Germline lookup yields CDR1 MNHEY and CDR2 SMNVEV (reference sequence). Trimming stripped 0 bases from V and 4 bases from J, with 21 bases between. CDR3 length: 19 residues. The CDR3 nucleotides read TGTGCCAGCAGTTTATCTTCTACAGGAGTCTCCTTCTCCACCGGGGAGCTGTTTTTT. Protein sequence: CASSLSSTGVSFSTGELFF.

The V and J genes are TRBV9 and TRBJ1-5, with D unresolved. Germline CDR1 SGDLS, CDR2 YYNGEE. The CDR3 loop spans 15 amino acids. V gave up 0 bases and J gave up 1 base, with 8 bases separating them. The CDR3 nucleotides are TGTGCCAGCAGCGTAGATCCGCGGAGCAATCAGCCCCAGCATTTT. Amino acids: CASSVDPRSNQPQHF.

The chain combines TRBV15 with TRBJ2-7; tentatively, D is TRBD2 (7 bases). The CDR3 is 19 residues long. CDR1 and CDR2 (germline): LNHNV, YYDKDF (reference sequence). V shed 1 base and J shed 1 base, with 23 bases lying between them. The CDR3 DNA is TGTGCCACCAGCAGAGTTGTTGTACGGGGGGCCACCATTTCCTACGAGCAGTACTTC. Amino acids: CATSRVVVRGATISYEQYF.

This chain uses TRBV11-2 with TRBJ2-7, with 7 nucleotides matching TRBD2. This CDR3 comprises 15 residues. V shed 1 base, J shed 6 bases, and the junction held 9 bases outside the gene matches. Germline V gene sequence: CDR1 SGHAT, CDR2 FQNNGV. CDR3 loop: CASSLVGTMAREQYF. The CDR3 coding sequence is TGTGCCAGCAGCTTAGTTGGGACTATGGCCCGCGAGCAGTACTTC. Supplemented by reference TRBV11-2 and TRBJ2-7, the full variable domain reads EAGVAQSPRYKIIEKRQSVAFWCNPISGHATLYWYQQILGQGPKLLIQFQNNGVVDDSQLPKDRFSAERLKGVDSTLKIQPAKLEDSAVYLCASSLVGTMAREQYFGPGTRLTVT.

The rearrangement uses TRBV6-5 and TRBJ1-1; no clear D. CDR3 length: 11 residues. Trimming removed 6 bases at V and 5 bases at J, with 7 bases between. Germline CDR1 reads MNHEY; CDR2 reads SVGAGI. CDR3 protein: CASSQHTEAFF. The CDR3, as DNA: TGTGCCAGCAGCCAACATACTGAAGCTTTCTTT.

The rearrangement joins TRBV5-1 to TRBJ2-5, with unresolved D. CDR1 is SGHRS and CDR2 is YFSETQ in the germline V gene. This CDR3 contains 14 residues. V was pared by 2 bases and J by 5 bases, with 13 bases between. The CDR3 is CASSLFSSRETQYF. The CDR3 nucleotides are TGCGCCAGCAGCTTATTTAGCTCACGTGAGACCCAGTACTTC.

The CDR3 region is CSVDGGGIGEQFF. In nucleotides, the CDR3 is TGCAGCGTTGACGGTGGGGGGATAGGTGAGCAGTTCTTC. The V and J genes are TRBV29-1 and TRBJ2-1; possibly TRBD2 for D (6 bases). The CDR3 has 13 amino acids. Per germline, CDR1 SQVTM and CDR2 ANQGSEA. Trimming removed 3 bases from V and 9 bases from J, with 15 bases in between.

This chain joins TRBV27 and TRBJ1-2, with D maybe TRBD1 (6 bases). CDR1 and CDR2 from the germline V gene are MNHEY and SMNVEV (reference sequence). Trimming left V 8 bases short and J 2 bases short, with 18 bases between. The CDR3 totals 15 residues. The CDR3 protein is CASALGGASNYGYTF. The CDR3 nucleotides are TGTGCCAGCGCCTTAGGGGGGGCGTCGAACTATGGCTACACCTTC.

The CDR3, as DNA: TGTGCCAGCAGCCCTCGACAGTGGCACATTCAGTACTTC. Protein product: CASSPRQWHIQYF. The rearrangement uses TRBV7-9 and TRBJ2-4; D possibly corresponds to TRBD1 (5 bases). There are 13 residues in the CDR3. V gave up 5 bases and J gave up 8 bases, with 13 bases separating them. Per the germline V gene, CDR1 is SEHNR and CDR2 is FQNEAQ (reference sequence).

This clone appeared a few times. The genes are TRBV28 and TRBJ2-7; TRBD2 matches at 8 bases. The CDR3 extends over 15 amino acids. Per germline, CDR1 MDHEN and CDR2 SYDVKM. V dropped 5 bases and J dropped 3; count of bases not matched to a gene: 9. The CDR3: CASSPAPGLVYEQYF. CDR3 nucleotides: TGTGCCAGCAGTCCCGCCCCGGGACTAGTCTACGAGCAGTACTTC. Full variable domain (missing parts from reference TRBV28 and TRBJ2-7): DVKVTQSSRYLVKRTGEKVFLECVQDMDHENMFWYRQDPGLGLRLIYFSYDVKMKEKGDIPEGYSVSREKKERFSLILESASTNQTSMYLCASSPAPGLVYEQYFGPGTRLTVT.

The chain is built from TRBV27 and TRBJ1-5; D is uncertain. CDR1 is MNHEY and CDR2 is SMNVEV in the germline V gene (reference sequence). There are 14 residues in the CDR3. Deletions cut 0 bases from V and 5 bases from J, with 8 bases between. The CDR3 bases are TGTGCCAGCAGTTTATCGAGGCCCCATCAGCCCCAGCATTTT. Encoded protein: CASSLSRPHQPQHF.

V is TRBV4-3 and J is TRBJ1-6; TRBD1 matches at 7 bases. Trimming removed 3 bases from V and 5 bases from J; junction bases left unmatched: 7. Germline lookup yields CDR1 LGHNA and CDR2 YSLEER. The CDR3 runs 16 residues. CDR3 loop: CASSHSNRGHNSPLHF. CDR3 nucleotides: TGCGCCAGCAGCCATTCCAACAGGGGCCATAATTCACCCCTCCACTTT.

V gene TRBV15 combines with J gene TRBJ2-7; D call uncertain. CDR1 is LNHNV, CDR2 YYDKDF, per germline (reference sequence). The germline V and J ends were trimmed by 1 base and 2 bases, with 6 bases remaining between them. This CDR3 spans 13 amino acids. The chain's CDR3 is CATSRVAAYEQYF. The CDR3 DNA reads as TGTGCCACCAGCAGAGTGGCAGCCTACGAGCAGTACTTC.

V usage is TRBV27 and J usage is TRBJ2-1; possible D gene TRBD2, 6 bases. V was pared by 5 bases and J by 8 bases, with 13 bases between. The length of the CDR3 is 13 residues. Germline V gives CDR1 MNHEY, CDR2 SMNVEV (reference sequence). The CDR3 loop reads CASSPWTNYEQFF. CDR3 DNA: TGTGCCAGCAGTCCGTGGACTAACTATGAGCAGTTCTTC.